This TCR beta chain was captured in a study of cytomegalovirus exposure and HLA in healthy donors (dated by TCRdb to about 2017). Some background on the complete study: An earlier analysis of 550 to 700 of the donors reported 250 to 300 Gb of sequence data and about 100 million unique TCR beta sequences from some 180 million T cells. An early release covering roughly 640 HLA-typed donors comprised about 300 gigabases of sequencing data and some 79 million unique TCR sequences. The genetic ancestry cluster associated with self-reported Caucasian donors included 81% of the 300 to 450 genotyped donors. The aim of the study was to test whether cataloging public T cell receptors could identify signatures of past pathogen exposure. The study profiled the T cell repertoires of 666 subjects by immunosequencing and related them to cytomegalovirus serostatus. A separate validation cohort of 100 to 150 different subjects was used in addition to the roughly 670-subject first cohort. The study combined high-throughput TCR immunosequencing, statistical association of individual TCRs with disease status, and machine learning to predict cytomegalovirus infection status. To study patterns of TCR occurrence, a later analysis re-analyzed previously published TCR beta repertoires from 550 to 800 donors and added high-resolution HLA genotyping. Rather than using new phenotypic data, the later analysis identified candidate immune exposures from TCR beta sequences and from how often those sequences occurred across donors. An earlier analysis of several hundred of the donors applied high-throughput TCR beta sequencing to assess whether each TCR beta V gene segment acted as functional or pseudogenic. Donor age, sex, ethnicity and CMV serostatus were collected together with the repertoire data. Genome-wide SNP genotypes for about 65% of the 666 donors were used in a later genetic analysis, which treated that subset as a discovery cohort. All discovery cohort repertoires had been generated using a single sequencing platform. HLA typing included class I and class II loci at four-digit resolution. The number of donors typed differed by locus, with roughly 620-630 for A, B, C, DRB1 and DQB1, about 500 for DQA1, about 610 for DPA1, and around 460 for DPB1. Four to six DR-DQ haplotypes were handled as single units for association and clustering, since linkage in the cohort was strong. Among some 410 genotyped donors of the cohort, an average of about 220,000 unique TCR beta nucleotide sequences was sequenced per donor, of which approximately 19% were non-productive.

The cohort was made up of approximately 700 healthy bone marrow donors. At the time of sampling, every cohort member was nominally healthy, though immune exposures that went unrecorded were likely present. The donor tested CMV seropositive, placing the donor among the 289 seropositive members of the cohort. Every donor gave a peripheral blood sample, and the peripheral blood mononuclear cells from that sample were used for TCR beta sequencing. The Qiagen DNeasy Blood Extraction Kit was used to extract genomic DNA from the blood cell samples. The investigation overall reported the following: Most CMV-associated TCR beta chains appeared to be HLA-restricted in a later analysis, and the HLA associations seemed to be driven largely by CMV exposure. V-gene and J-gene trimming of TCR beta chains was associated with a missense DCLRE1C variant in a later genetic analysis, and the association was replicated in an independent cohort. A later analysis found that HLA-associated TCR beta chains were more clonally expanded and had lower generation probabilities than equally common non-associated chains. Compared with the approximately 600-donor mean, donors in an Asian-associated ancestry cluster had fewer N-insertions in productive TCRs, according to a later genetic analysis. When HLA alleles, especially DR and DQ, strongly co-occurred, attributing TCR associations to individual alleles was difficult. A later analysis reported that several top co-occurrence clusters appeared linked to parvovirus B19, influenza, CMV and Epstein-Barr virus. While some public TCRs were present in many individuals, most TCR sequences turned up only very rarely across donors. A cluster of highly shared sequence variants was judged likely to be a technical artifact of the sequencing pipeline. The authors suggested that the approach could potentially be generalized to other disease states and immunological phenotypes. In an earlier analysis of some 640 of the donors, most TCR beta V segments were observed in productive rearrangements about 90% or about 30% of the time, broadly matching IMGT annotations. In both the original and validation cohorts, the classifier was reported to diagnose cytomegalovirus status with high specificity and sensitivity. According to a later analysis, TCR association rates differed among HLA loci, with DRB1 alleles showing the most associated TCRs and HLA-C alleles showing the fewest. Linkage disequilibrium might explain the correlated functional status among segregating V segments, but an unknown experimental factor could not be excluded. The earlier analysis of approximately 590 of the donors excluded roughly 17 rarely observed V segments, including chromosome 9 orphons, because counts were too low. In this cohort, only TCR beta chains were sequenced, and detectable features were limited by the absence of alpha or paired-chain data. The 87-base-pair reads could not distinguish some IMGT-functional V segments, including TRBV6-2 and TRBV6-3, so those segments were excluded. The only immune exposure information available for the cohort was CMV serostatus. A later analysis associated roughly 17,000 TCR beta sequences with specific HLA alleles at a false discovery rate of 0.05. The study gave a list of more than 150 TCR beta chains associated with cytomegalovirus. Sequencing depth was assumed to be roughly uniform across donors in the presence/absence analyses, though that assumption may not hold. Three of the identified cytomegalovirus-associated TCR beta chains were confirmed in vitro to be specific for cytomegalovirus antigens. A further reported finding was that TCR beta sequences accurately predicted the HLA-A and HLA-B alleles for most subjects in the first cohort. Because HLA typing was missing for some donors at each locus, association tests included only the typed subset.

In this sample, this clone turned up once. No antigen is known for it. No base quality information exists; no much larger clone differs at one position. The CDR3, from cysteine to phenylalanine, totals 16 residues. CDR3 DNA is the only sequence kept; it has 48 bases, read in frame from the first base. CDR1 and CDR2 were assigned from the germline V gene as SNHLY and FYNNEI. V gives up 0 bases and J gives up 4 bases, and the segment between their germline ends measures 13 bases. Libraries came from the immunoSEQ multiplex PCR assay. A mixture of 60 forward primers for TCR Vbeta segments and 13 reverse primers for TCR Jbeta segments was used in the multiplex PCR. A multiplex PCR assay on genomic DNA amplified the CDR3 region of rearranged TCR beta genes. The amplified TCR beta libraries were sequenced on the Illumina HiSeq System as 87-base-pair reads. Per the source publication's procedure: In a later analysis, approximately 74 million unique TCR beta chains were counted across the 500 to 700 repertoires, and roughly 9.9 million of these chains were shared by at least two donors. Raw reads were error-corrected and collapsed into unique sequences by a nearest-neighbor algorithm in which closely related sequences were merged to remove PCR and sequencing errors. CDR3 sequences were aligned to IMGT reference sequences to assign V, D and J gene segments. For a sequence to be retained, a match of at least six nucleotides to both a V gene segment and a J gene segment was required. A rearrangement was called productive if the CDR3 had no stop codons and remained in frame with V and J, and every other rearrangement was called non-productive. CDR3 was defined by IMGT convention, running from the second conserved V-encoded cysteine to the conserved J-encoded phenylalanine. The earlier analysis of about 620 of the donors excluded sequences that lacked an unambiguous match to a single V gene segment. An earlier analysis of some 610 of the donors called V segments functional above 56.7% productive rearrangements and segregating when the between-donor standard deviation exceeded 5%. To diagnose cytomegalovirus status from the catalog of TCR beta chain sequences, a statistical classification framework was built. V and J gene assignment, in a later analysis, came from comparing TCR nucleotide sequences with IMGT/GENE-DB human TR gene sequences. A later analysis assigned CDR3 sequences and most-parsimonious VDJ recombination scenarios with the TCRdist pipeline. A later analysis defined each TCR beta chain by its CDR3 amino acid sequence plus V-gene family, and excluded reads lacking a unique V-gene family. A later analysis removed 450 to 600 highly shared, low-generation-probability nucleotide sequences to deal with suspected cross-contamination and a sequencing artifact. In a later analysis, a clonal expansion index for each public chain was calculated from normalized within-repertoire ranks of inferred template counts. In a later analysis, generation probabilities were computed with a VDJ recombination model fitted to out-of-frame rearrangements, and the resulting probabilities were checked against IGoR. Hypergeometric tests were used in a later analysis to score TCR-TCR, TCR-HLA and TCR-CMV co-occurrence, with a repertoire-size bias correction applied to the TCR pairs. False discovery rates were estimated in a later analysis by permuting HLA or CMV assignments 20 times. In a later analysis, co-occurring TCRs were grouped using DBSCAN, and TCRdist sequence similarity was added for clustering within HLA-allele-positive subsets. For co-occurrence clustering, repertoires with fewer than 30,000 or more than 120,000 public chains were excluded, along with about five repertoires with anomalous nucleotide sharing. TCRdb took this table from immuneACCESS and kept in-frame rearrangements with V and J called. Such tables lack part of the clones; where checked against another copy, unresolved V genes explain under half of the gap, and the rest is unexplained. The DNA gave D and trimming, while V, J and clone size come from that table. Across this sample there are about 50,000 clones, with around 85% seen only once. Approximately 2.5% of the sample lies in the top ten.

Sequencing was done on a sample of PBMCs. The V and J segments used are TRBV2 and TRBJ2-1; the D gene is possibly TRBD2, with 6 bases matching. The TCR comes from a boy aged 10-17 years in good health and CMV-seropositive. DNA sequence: TGTGCCAGCAGTGAAGCGGACGGGGGACCTTACAATGAGCAGTTCTTC. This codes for CASSEADGGPYNEQFF.